These T cell receptor beta chains were read from a single sample in a study of OX40 agonist ivuxolimab in advanced cancers. Measured with immunoSEQ multiplex PCR; TCRdb has only the in-frame clones, and not every one. The repertoire holds around 100,000 clones, 85% to 90% seen once, with 0.33% in the top ten. This specimen consisted of CD4+ or CD8+ T cells sorted from blood, obtained in a trial of the OX40 agonist ivuxolimab. These receptors all stem from an adult with an advanced solid tumor such as melanoma, head and neck, liver or kidney cancer. Each CDR3 is given with its conserved first and last residue. The order of the fields is D gene, V gene, J gene, CDR3 DNA, CDR3 protein. A D gene is named only where the DNA matches it firmly.

d_gene: NA
v_gene: TRBV19
j_gene: TRBJ2-5
CDR3nt: TGTGCCAGTACCCTCACAGGGAACCAAGAGACCCAGTACTTC
CDR3aa: CASTLTGNQETQYF

d_gene: NA
v_gene: TRBV28
j_gene: TRBJ1-4
CDR3nt: TGTGCCAGCAGCCCGACGGGTGGTGAAAAACTGTTTTTT
CDR3aa: CASSPTGGEKLFF

d_gene: NA
v_gene: TRBV5-6
j_gene: TRBJ2-7
CDR3nt: TGTGCCAGCAGCTTCCAGTTTAAGGACTACGAGCAGTACTTC
CDR3aa: CASSFQFKDYEQYF

d_gene: TRBD1
v_gene: TRBV5-1
j_gene: TRBJ2-6
CDR3nt: TGCGCCAGCAGCCCGACGGGACAGAGGGGCCAAGCTCGCAACCCTGGGGCCAACGTCCTGACTTTC
CDR3aa: CASSPTGQRGQARNPGANVLTF

d_gene: TRBD1
v_gene: TRBV7-9
j_gene: TRBJ1-4
CDR3nt: TGTGCCAGCAGCCGGGGACAGGGGAGGGAAAAACTGTTTTTT
CDR3aa: CASSRGQGREKLFF

d_gene: TRBD2
v_gene: TRBV5-6
j_gene: TRBJ2-3
CDR3nt: TGTGCCAGCAGCTTGGAACGGGAGGCCGGTACGCAGTATTTT
CDR3aa: CASSLEREAGTQYF

d_gene: TRBD1
v_gene: TRBV29-1
j_gene: TRBJ1-1
CDR3nt: TGCAGCGTCCTGACCGGGACAGGGGGGAGTGAAGCTTTCTTT
CDR3aa: CSVLTGTGGSEAFF

d_gene: NA
v_gene: TRBV29-1
j_gene: TRBJ1-2
CDR3nt: TGCAGCGCCCGGCGGGATCAGTCGGGTGGCTACACCTTC
CDR3aa: CSARRDQSGGYTF

d_gene: TRBD2
v_gene: TRBV25-1
j_gene: TRBJ2-1
CDR3nt: TGTGCCAGCAGTGCCCCGGGACTAGCTTCCTACAATGAGCAGTTCTTC
CDR3aa: CASSAPGLASYNEQFF

d_gene: TRBD1
v_gene: TRBV19
j_gene: TRBJ2-5
CDR3nt: TGTGCCGTATCAACAGGGGTAGGGAGAGGAGAGACCCAGTACTTC
CDR3aa: CAVSTGVGRGETQYF